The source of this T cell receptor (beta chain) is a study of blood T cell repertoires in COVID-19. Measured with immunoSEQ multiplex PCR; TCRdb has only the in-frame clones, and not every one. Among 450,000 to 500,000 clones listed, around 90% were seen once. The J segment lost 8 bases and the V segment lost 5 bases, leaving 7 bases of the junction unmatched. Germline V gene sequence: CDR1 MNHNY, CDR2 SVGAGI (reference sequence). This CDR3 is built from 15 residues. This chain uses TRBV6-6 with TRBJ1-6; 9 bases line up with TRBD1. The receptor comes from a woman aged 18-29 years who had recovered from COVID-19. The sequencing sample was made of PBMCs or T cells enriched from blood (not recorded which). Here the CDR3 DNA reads TGTGCCAGCAGTCTTACCCGGGACAGGGATTCACCCCTCCACTTT. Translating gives CASSLTRDRDSPLHF.